The 27 T cell receptor beta chains below all came from one sample that was sequenced in a study of blood T cell repertoires in COVID-19. Here immunoSEQ multiplex PCR was the method, and the copy in TCRdb shows in-frame clones only, minus some. Altogether 250,000 to 350,000 clones are present, 92% being singletons, with the ten largest covering less than 20%. Sequencing was performed on PBMCs or T cells enriched from blood (not recorded which). These receptors came from a woman in her twenties or thirties who had recovered from COVID-19.

This clone has just one count. The chain couples TRBV5-4 to TRBJ2-3; 9 nucleotides line up with TRBD1. Germline assignment: CDR1 SGHNT and CDR2 YYREEE (reference sequence). The CDR3 has 14 amino acids. V gave up 4 bases and J gave up 6 bases; unmatched junction bases: 6. The CDR3 loop is CASSTGQGPDTQYF. For the CDR3, the DNA is TGTGCCAGCAGCACAGGACAGGGGCCGGATACGCAGTATTTT.

The genes are TRBV18 and TRBJ1-1, with D possibly matching TRBD1 (6 bases). V was clipped by 6 bases and J by 1 base, with 12 bases between them. The CDR3 loop spans 14 amino acids. CDR1 is KGHSH and CDR2 is LQKENI in the germline V gene. CDR3 loop: CASSSRTENTEAFF. In DNA form, the CDR3 reads TGTGCCAGCTCCTCTCGGACAGAGAACACTGAAGCTTTCTTT. The full variable domain, its missing parts supplied by reference TRBV18 and TRBJ1-1, is NAGVMQNPRHLVRRRGQEARLRCSPMKGHSHVYWYRQLPEEGLKFMVYLQKENIIDESGMPKERFSAEFPKEGPSILRIQQVVRGDSAAYFCASSSRTENTEAFFGQGTRLTVV.

The CDR3: CASSKTVSTDTQYF. CDR3 coding DNA: TGTGCCAGCAGTAAAACGGTTAGCACAGATACGCAGTATTTT. J is TRBJ2-3 and V is TRBV27; D call uncertain. The V end was cut by 5 bases, the J end by 0 bases, with 9 bases between. Germline-derived CDR1 and CDR2 are MNHEY and SMNVEV (reference sequence). This CDR3 has 14 amino acids.

V usage is TRBV5-6 and J usage is TRBJ1-1; D unclear. The CDR3 consists of 14 residues. The V end lost 2 bases, the J end lost 0 bases, and 8 bases lay between the germline ends. Per germline, CDR1 SGHDT and CDR2 YYEEEE. CDR3 DNA sequence: TGTGCCAGCAGCTTTTTGAGGATGAACACTGAAGCTTTCTTT. Residues: CASSFLRMNTEAFF.

The rearrangement links TRBV11-2 to TRBJ1-2; TRBD1 might be the D (5 bases). CDR3 size: 17 residues. From germline, CDR1 is SGHAT and CDR2 FQNNGV. Trimming left V 0 bases short and J 4 bases short, with 18 bases between. CDR3 nucleotides: TGTGCCAGCAGCTTAGATTTTCGGCCAGGGTCTCCCTATGGCTACACCTTC. Its protein product is CASSLDFRPGSPYGYTF.

This clone has more than one count but fewer than ten. The chain has TRBV5-8 and TRBJ1-2, with a possible D match to TRBD1 (5 bases). Germline V gene data show CDR1 as SGHTS and CDR2 as YDEGEE. The V and J ends lost 0 bases and 3 bases respectively, with 12 bases between them. The CDR3 is 15 amino acids. The CDR3 DNA reads TGTGCCAGCAGCTTGGGAGCAGGGCTGGACTATGGCTACACCTTC. Its translation is CASSLGAGLDYGYTF.

This chain uses TRBV3-1 (or the pseudogene TRBV3-2) with TRBJ2-2; D is perhaps TRBD2 (6 bases). Trimming cost V 3 bases and J 8 bases, with 16 bases left between them. Germline V lookup: CDR1 LGHDT, CDR2 YNNKEL (reference sequence). The CDR3 totals 15 residues. CDR3 bases: TGTGCCAGCAGCCACTATGGCGGGGATGTAGGGGAGCTGTTTTTT. This sequence encodes CASSHYGGDVGELFF.

J is TRBJ2-7 and V is TRBV11-3, with a weak D call TRBD2 (6 bases). This CDR3 has 13 residues. Germline V gives CDR1 SGHNT, CDR2 YENEEA. Between the trimmed V and J ends, which lost 5 bases and 3 bases, there was a span of 11 bases. The CDR3 DNA follows: TGTGCCAGCAGCCTCCGGGACTTCTACGAGCAGTACTTC. This codes for CASSLRDFYEQYF.

The gene calls are TRBV6-5 and TRBJ1-1, with TRBD1 as a possible D gene (5 bases). Trimming pared 8 bases from V and 1 base from J, leaving 14 bases between. The CDR3 consists of 14 residues. Germline loops: CDR1 MNHEY, CDR2 SVGAGI. CDR3 nucleotide sequence: TGTGCCAGCTCGAGGACAACCACGAACACTGAAGCTTTCTTT. Translating gives CASSRTTTNTEAFF.

The J gene is TRBJ1-1, the V gene TRBV18; no firm D call. The V and J ends lost 4 bases and 1 base respectively, with 10 bases between them. CDR1 is KGHSH, CDR2 LQKENI, per germline. This CDR3 comprises 14 residues. CDR3 amino acids: CASSQEGGNTEAFF. CDR3 in DNA: TGTGCCAGCTCACAGGAGGGAGGGAACACTGAAGCTTTCTTT.

The chain uses TRBV9 and TRBJ2-3, with D perhaps TRBD2 (5 bases). The germline V gene encodes CDR1 SGDLS and CDR2 YYNGEE. This CDR3 has 16 amino acids. Trimming removed 0 bases at V and 4 bases at J, with 15 bases between. Written as DNA, the CDR3 is TGTGCCAGCAGCGTAGAAATAGTCACTAGGGCAGATACGCAGTATTTT. It encodes CASSVEIVTRADTQYF.

A remark on this clone: At one end, the junction sequence differs from germline, possibly due to a read error. The chain employs TRBV3-1 (or the pseudogene TRBV3-2) and TRBJ2-7; 13 bases are a match to TRBD2. Germline-derived CDR1 and CDR2 are LGHDT and YNNKEL (reference sequence). The CDR3 is 15 amino acids. CDR3 bases: TGTGCCAGCAGTTCCGGACTAGCGGGAGCCTATGAGCAGTACTTC. Residues: CASSSGLAGAYEQYF.

This clone occurred a few times. The chain carries TRBV29-1 and TRBJ1-5; a possible D gene is TRBD1 (6 bases). From germline, CDR1 is SQVTM and CDR2 ANQGSEA. Deletions cut 6 bases from V and 2 bases from J, with 8 bases between. CDR3 length: 12 residues. The CDR3: CSVRQGNQPQHF. In nucleotides, the CDR3 is TGCAGCGTCCGACAGGGCAATCAGCCCCAGCATTTT.

The chain couples TRBV9 to TRBJ2-5; TRBD2 is a possible D gene (6 bases). CDR3 length: 14 residues. Trimming took off 3 bases at V and 3 bases at J, with 12 bases between the two ends. Germline-derived CDR1 and CDR2 are SGDLS and YYNGEE. In DNA form, the CDR3 reads TGTGCCAGCAGCGAGGGGACTCGGGAAGAGACCCAGTACTTC. It translates to CASSEGTREETQYF.

The rearrangement joins TRBV7-2 to TRBJ2-7; 9 positions match TRBD2. Germline V gene sequence: CDR1 SGHTA, CDR2 FQGNSA. J gave up 7 bases and V 5 bases, and 18 bases lay outside the gene matches. This CDR3 contains 17 residues. In DNA form, the CDR3 reads TGTGCCAGCAGCCCCGAGGGGGCGGGGGGGTGGCTGTGGGAGCAGTACTTC. Protein sequence: CASSPEGAGGWLWEQYF.

The gene calls are TRBV7-9 and TRBJ2-2; 7 bases match TRBD2. The CDR3 consists of 15 residues. The germline V gene has CDR1 SEHNR and CDR2 FQNEAQ (reference sequence). Germline trimming cut 5 bases from V and 2 bases from J; bases unmatched to any gene: 5. CDR3 residues: CASSNSSGNTGELFF. CDR3 sequence (DNA): TGTGCCAGCAGCAATTCTAGCGGTAACACCGGGGAGCTGTTTTTT.

The J gene is TRBJ2-4, the V gene TRBV7-8; 9 positions match TRBD1. Looked up from germline, CDR1 is SGHVS and CDR2 is FQNEAQ. V lost 0 bases to trimming and J lost 0 bases; unmatched junction nucleotides: 18. This CDR3 is built from 22 residues. The CDR3 coding sequence is TGTGCCAGCAGCTTAGCGCAACAGGGGGCGAGCGGGACTGTGCTAGCCAAAAACATTCAGTACTTC. Its translation is CASSLAQQGASGTVLAKNIQYF.

The J gene is TRBJ2-3, the V gene TRBV6-5, with 10 bases matching TRBD1. This CDR3 contains 15 residues. Germline trimming cut 6 bases from V and 3 bases from J; bases unmatched to any gene: 6. Germline V gene lookup returns CDR1 MNHEY and CDR2 SVGAGI. The chain's CDR3 is CASRRPGQGTDTQYF. In DNA form, the CDR3 reads TGTGCCAGCAGGCGGCCGGGACAGGGGACAGATACGCAGTATTTT.

The CDR3 DNA sequence: TGTGCCAGCAGTTTAAGGCTGCTAGCGGGAGGGCCCATTGGCGAGACCCAGTACTTC. It is translated as CASSLRLLAGGPIGETQYF. The chain carries TRBV28 and TRBJ2-5, with 12 bases matching TRBD2. V shed 2 bases and J 5 bases; nucleotides not matched to a gene: 15. The CDR3 extends over 19 amino acids. Per germline, CDR1 MDHEN and CDR2 SYDVKM.

The chain joins TRBV5-8 to TRBJ2-5; TRBD1 matches 7 bases. Unmatched junction bases numbered 1, after V lost 3 bases and J lost 2 bases. The V gene's germline CDR1 is SGHTS and CDR2 YDEGEE. The CDR3 has 13 amino acids. In DNA form, the CDR3 reads TGTGCCAGCAGCTGGGACAGACAAGAGACCCAGTACTTC. It codes for CASSWDRQETQYF.

The CDR3 sequence: CASSLIAGGPHEQFF. CDR3 in DNA: TGTGCCAGCAGCTTAATAGCGGGAGGTCCGCATGAGCAGTTCTTC. The V gene is TRBV7-9, the J gene TRBJ2-1; 10 bases match TRBD2. Trimming removed 2 bases from V and 8 bases from J; junction bases left unmatched: 6. CDR1 is SEHNR and CDR2 is FQNEAQ in the germline V gene (reference sequence). There are 15 residues in the CDR3. Together with reference TRBV7-9 and TRBJ2-1, the CDR3 gives the full variable domain: DTGVSQNPRHKITKRGQNVTFRCDPISEHNRLYWYRQTLGQGPEFLTYFQNEAQLEKSRLLSDRFSAERPKGSFSTLEIQRTEQGDSAMYLCASSLIAGGPHEQFFGPGTRLTVL.

The CDR3 DNA follows: TGTGCCAGCTCACCGAGGACAGGGGGCGATCAGCCCCAGCATTTT. Its protein is CASSPRTGGDQPQHF. The chain joins TRBV18 to TRBJ1-5, with TRBD1 identical over 11 bases. Germline trimming cut 3 bases from V and 5 bases from J; bases unmatched to any gene: 3. The CDR3 has 15 amino acids. Germline V gene lookup returns CDR1 KGHSH and CDR2 LQKENI.

This clone was seen once. The gene calls are TRBV4-1 and TRBJ1-4; D call uncertain. CDR1 is MGHRA, CDR2 YSYEKL, per germline. V was cut by 5 bases and J by 5 bases, with 12 bases left in between. The CDR3 consists of 14 residues. As DNA, the CDR3 is TGCGCCAGCAGCTCGAACGACATAAATGAAAAACTGTTTTTT. It yields the protein CASSSNDINEKLFF.

A single count supports this clone. The V and J genes are TRBV28 and TRBJ1-2; weak D call: TRBD1 (6 bases). The germline gives CDR1 MDHEN, CDR2 SYDVKM. The CDR3 has 14 amino acids. The V end was cut by 3 bases, the J end by 7 bases, with 15 bases between. The CDR3 sequence is CASSLGQGSSGYTF. CDR3 nucleotides: TGTGCCAGCAGTTTGGGGCAGGGGTCCTCTGGCTACACCTTC.

The V and J genes are TRBV11-2 and TRBJ2-1, with TRBD2 matching over 7 bases. V shed 5 bases, J shed 2 bases, and the junction held 9 bases outside the gene matches. The germline V gene has CDR1 SGHAT and CDR2 FQNNGV. The CDR3 extends over 16 amino acids. The CDR3 coding sequence is TGTGCCAGCAGCCTCTTTCGGCTAGCGGCCTACAATGAGCAGTTCTTC. This gives the protein CASSLFRLAAYNEQFF. The whole variable domain, remainder taken from reference TRBV11-2 and TRBJ2-1, is EAGVAQSPRYKIIEKRQSVAFWCNPISGHATLYWYQQILGQGPKLLIQFQNNGVVDDSQLPKDRFSAERLKGVDSTLKIQPAKLEDSAVYLCASSLFRLAAYNEQFFGPGTRLTVL.

The CDR3 DNA sequence: TGTGCCAGCAGCTTATTTGCAGGGGATCAGCCCCAGCATTTT. This codes for CASSLFAGDQPQHF. The chain combines TRBV7-2 with TRBJ1-5, with D tentatively TRBD1 (6 bases). Germline values: CDR1 SGHTA, CDR2 FQGNSA. CDR3 length: 14 amino acids. V lost 2 bases, J lost 5 bases, and 10 bases lay in between. Variable domain in full (rest from reference TRBV7-2 and TRBJ1-5): GAGVSQSPSNKVTEKGKDVELRCDPISGHTALYWYRQSLGQGLEFLIYFQGNSAPDKSGLPSDRFSAERTGGSVSTLTIQRTQQEDSAVYLCASSLFAGDQPQHFGDGTRLSIL.

The rearrangement joins TRBV28 to TRBJ1-5, with D uncertain. This CDR3 region has 12 residues. Trimming cost V 7 bases and J 6 bases, with 10 bases left between them. Germline loops: CDR1 MDHEN, CDR2 SYDVKM. Here the CDR3 reads CASMRAGQPQHF. The DNA for the CDR3 is TGTGCCAGCATGAGGGCGGGTCAGCCCCAGCATTTT.